What follows are 21 T cell receptor beta chains derived from one specimen sequenced in a study of blood T cell repertoires in COVID-19. Only in-frame clones appear in the TCRdb table, and some are missing; sequencing was by immunoSEQ multiplex PCR. The sample consists of roughly 100,000 clones, nearly 90% of them appearing once. The specimen sequenced was peripheral blood. These receptors originate from a man in his fifties in a cohort sampled during active COVID-19.

The chain uses TRBV12-3 or TRBV12-4 and TRBJ2-7; no definite D call. CDR3 length equals 13 residues. V lost 5 bases and J 2 bases, leaving 10 bases between the germline ends. Written as DNA, the CDR3 is TGTGCCAGCAGTCTCAGCGCCACCTACGAGCAGTACTTC. Translated, it gives CASSLSATYEQYF.

In this sample, this clone turned up once. The chain combines TRBV4-1 with TRBJ1-1; D is uncertain. Germline values: CDR1 MGHRA, CDR2 YSYEKL. V gave up 1 base and J gave up 2 bases, with 20 bases separating them. This CDR3 comprises 18 residues. CDR3 DNA: TGCGCCAGCAGCCAAGGAGGGATGCACGGTGGCTTTAACACTGAAGCTTTCTTT. Protein: CASSQGGMHGGFNTEAFF.

V usage is TRBV29-1 and J usage is TRBJ1-2; D is perhaps TRBD1 (5 bases). V lost 0 bases, J lost 4 bases, and 9 bases lay in between. This CDR3 region has 13 residues. CDR1 is SQVTM and CDR2 is ANQGSEA in the germline V gene. DNA of the CDR3: TGCAGCGTTGAAGAACAGGACGGCTATGGCTACACCTTC. This encodes CSVEEQDGYGYTF.

The chain joins TRBV7-6 to TRBJ2-5; TRBD1 matches at 7 bases. The CDR3 length is 16 residues. Germline V gene data show CDR1 as SGHVS and CDR2 as FNYEAQ. Trimming at V came to 5 bases and at J to 2 bases, leaving 11 bases not matched to a gene. CDR3 bases: TGTGCCAGCAGCAAATCCACAGGGGTAGCACAAGAGACCCAGTACTTC. Translated: CASSKSTGVAQETQYF.

The count of this clone is one. The V and J genes are TRBV5-1 and TRBJ1-4; the match to TRBD1 covers 8 bases. Germline CDR1 reads SGHRS; CDR2 reads YFSETQ. V was pared by 6 bases and J by 8 bases, with 9 bases of the junction left unmatched. CDR3 length: 14 amino acids. This CDR3 is CASTQGARREKLFF. The CDR3 nucleotides are TGCGCCAGCACCCAGGGGGCCAGGCGGGAAAAACTGTTTTTT.

J is TRBJ1-1 and V is TRBV12-3 or TRBV12-4; TRBD1 matches 7 bases. This CDR3 comprises 12 residues. V gave up 3 bases and J gave up 8 bases; unmatched junction bases: 3. The CDR3 loop is CASSFGQEEAFF. The CDR3 DNA is TGTGCCAGCAGTTTCGGACAGGAAGAAGCTTTCTTT.

This clone appeared a single time. The genes are TRBV9 and TRBJ1-2; 8 bases map to TRBD1. This CDR3 has 14 amino acids. With V trimmed by 4 bases and J by 8 bases, 10 bases remained unmatched. The germline V gene has CDR1 SGDLS and CDR2 YYNGEE. CDR3 region: CASSPAPDRGGYTF. CDR3 bases: TGTGCCAGCAGCCCAGCCCCCGACAGGGGCGGCTACACCTTC.

The rearrangement joins TRBV7-9 to TRBJ1-5; D is perhaps TRBD1 (6 bases). Germline CDR1 SEHNR, CDR2 FQNEAQ (reference sequence). The CDR3 covers 16 residues. V shed 5 bases and J shed 0 bases, with 14 bases lying between them. CDR3 nucleotide sequence: TGTGCCAGCAGCCTACAGGGTCCTAATAGCAATCAGCCCCAGCATTTT. Protein product: CASSLQGPNSNQPQHF.

This clone was seen a single time. The chain recombines TRBV5-1 with TRBJ1-1; 7 bases fit TRBD1. The V segment lost 0 bases and the J segment 6 bases; nucleotides outside the gene matches: 5. Germline V gene lookup returns CDR1 SGHRS and CDR2 YFSETQ. The CDR3 contains 14 residues. DNA for the CDR3: TGCGCCAGCAGCTTGGAGGGGGCGATGGCTGAAGCTTTCTTT. Amino acids: CASSLEGAMAEAFF.

The V and J genes are TRBV4-2 and TRBJ1-4; D remains ambiguous. The CDR3 is made up of 16 amino acids. Trimming stripped 7 bases from V and 0 bases from J, with 15 bases between. CDR1 LGHNA and CDR2 YNFKEQ come from the germline V gene. CDR3 in amino acids: CASKMEETATNEKLFF. In DNA, the CDR3 is TGTGCCAGCAAAATGGAGGAAACAGCAACTAATGAAAAACTGTTTTTT.

This clone occurred once. The chain has TRBV7-9 and TRBJ2-5, with 13 positions matching TRBD2. The CDR3 loop spans 18 amino acids. Trimming at V came to 2 bases and at J to 7 bases, leaving 13 bases not matched to a gene. CDR1 and CDR2 (germline): SEHNR, FQNEAQ (reference sequence). The CDR3 loop reads CASSLTKLLAGGSRTQYF. The CDR3 nucleotides read TGTGCCAGCAGCTTAACAAAGTTACTAGCGGGGGGGTCCAGGACCCAGTACTTC. Using reference TRBV7-9 and TRBJ2-5 for the parts outside the CDR3, the full variable domain is DTGVSQNPRHKITKRGQNVTFRCDPISEHNRLYWYRQTLGQGPEFLTYFQNEAQLEKSRLLSDRFSAERPKGSFSTLEIQRTEQGDSAMYLCASSLTKLLAGGSRTQYFGPGTRLLVL.

The V and J genes are TRBV6-5 and TRBJ2-3, with 10 bases lining up with TRBD2. Per germline, CDR1 MNHEY and CDR2 SVGAGI. V gave up 6 bases and J gave up 5 bases; unmatched junction bases: 5. The CDR3 extends over 14 amino acids. CDR3 nucleotide sequence: TGTGCCAGCAGGCGGACTAGCGGTCGAGATACGCAGTATTTT. The encoded protein is CASRRTSGRDTQYF.

CDR3 sequence (DNA): TGTGCCACCCCGTGGGGGGTCGGGTTCCAAGAGACCCAGTACTTC. Translating it yields CATPWGVGFQETQYF. The chain combines TRBV24-1 with TRBJ2-5; the D gene is possibly TRBD2 (6 bases). Germline CDR1 is KGHDR and CDR2 is SFDVKD. The CDR3 extends over 15 amino acids. Trimming stripped 9 bases from V and 1 base from J, with 17 bases between.

The J gene is TRBJ2-7, the V gene TRBV10-1; D not resolved. Germline lookup yields CDR1 WNHNN and CDR2 SYGVQD (reference sequence). Trimming stripped 2 bases from V and 3 bases from J, with 8 bases between. The CDR3 consists of 13 residues. CDR3 bases: TGCGCCAGCAGTGAGGCCCTAGGCTACGAGCAGTACGTC. Translation: CASSEALGYEQYV.

This chain uses TRBV28 with TRBJ1-4, with 7 bases fitting TRBD1. Germline trimming cut 4 bases from V and 6 bases from J; bases unmatched to any gene: 11. Germline V gene lookup returns CDR1 MDHEN and CDR2 SYDVKM. This CDR3 has 16 residues. CDR3 in DNA: TGTGCCAGCAGTTCAGAACAGGGGAGTAAAGATGAAAAACTGTTTTTT. Residues: CASSSEQGSKDEKLFF.

This chain joins TRBV3-1 (or the pseudogene TRBV3-2) and TRBJ2-1; 8 positions agree with TRBD2. The germline V gene has CDR1 LGHDT and CDR2 YNNKEL (reference sequence). The CDR3 runs 17 residues. The ends lost 1 base at V and 7 bases at J; junction bases unmatched: 12. This CDR3 is CASSQGSFTGGKNEQFF. CDR3 DNA sequence: TGTGCCAGCAGCCAAGGATCCTTTACGGGGGGGAAGAATGAGCAGTTCTTC.

The CDR3 is CASSLGGTNTGELFF. The CDR3 DNA follows: TGCGCCAGCAGCTTAGGGGGAACGAACACCGGGGAGCTGTTTTTT. The J gene is TRBJ2-2, the V gene TRBV5-1; D perhaps matches TRBD1 (6 bases). The CDR3 has 15 amino acids. The germline CDR1 and CDR2 sequences are SGHRS and YFSETQ. V lost 2 bases and J 0 bases, leaving 8 bases between the germline ends.

This clone occurred once. The chain has TRBV6-2 or TRBV6-3 and TRBJ1-1; 11 bases align to TRBD1. This CDR3 is built from 14 residues. CDR1 and CDR2 from the germline V gene are MNHEY and SVGEGT. J lost 4 bases, V lost 6 bases, and 4 bases had no gene match. Written as DNA, the CDR3 is TGTGCCAGCAGATACGGGACAGGGGGCACTGAAGCTTTCTTT. Amino acids: CASRYGTGGTEAFF.

This chain uses TRBV13 with TRBJ2-3; tentatively, D is TRBD2 (6 bases). From germline, CDR1 is PRHDT and CDR2 FYEKMQ (reference sequence). Trimming took 4 bases from V and 6 from J, leaving 17 bases between them. This CDR3 is built from 15 residues. As DNA, the CDR3 is TGTGCCAGCAGCTCTCAATCGACTAGTTTGGATACGCAGTATTTT. This gives the protein CASSSQSTSLDTQYF.

The chain joins TRBV7-8 to TRBJ1-6, with a weak D call TRBD1 (5 bases). Trimming left V 5 bases short and J 0 bases short, with 17 bases between. Per germline, CDR1 SGHVS and CDR2 FQNEAQ. CDR3 length: 18 residues. The CDR3 is CASSPAQGKSSYNSPLHF. The CDR3 DNA sequence: TGTGCCAGCAGCCCGGCGCAGGGTAAAAGCTCCTATAATTCACCCCTCCACTTT.

This chain joins TRBV27 and TRBJ1-2, with 7 bases that match TRBD1. Germline CDR1 MNHEY, CDR2 SMNVEV (reference sequence). Trimming at V came to 3 bases and at J to 4 bases, leaving 11 bases not matched to a gene. This CDR3 comprises 16 residues. The CDR3 coding sequence is TGTGCCAGCAGTTTGACAGGGTATGCATCGGGCTATGGCTACACCTTC. It translates to CASSLTGYASGYGYTF.